The entry below describes one TCR beta chain. The antigen is undetermined. These data belong to a study of T cell repertoires in cytomegalovirus infection. Study context: Public TCR beta signatures indicated both CMV infection and matching HLA type. Whole-study results and caveats: Within the response measured ex vivo, HLA-C-restricted CMV-specific TCR beta clonotypes were dominant. CMV carriers having the relevant HLA were flagged by cumulative public TCR beta family frequency.

Germline-derived CDR1 and CDR2 are MNHEY and SVGAGI. This CDR3 has 16 amino acids. The V end was cut by 2 bases, the J end by 5 bases, with 18 bases between. MiXCR, applied by TCRdb to the reads, yields one record per CDR3 protein. Of around 750,000 distinct CDR3 sequences in the sample, over 25% were seen once. The TCR was taken from a human donor in good health (CMV status not recorded). Some clones in this sample may be carry-over from other donors' samples. The sample in question was cultured CD8+ T cells from PBMCs, obtained from culture after CMV antigen stimulation. This chain uses TRBV6-5 with TRBJ1-1, with D possibly TRBD1 on 6 matching bases. DNA of the CDR3: TGTGCCAGCAGTTACAACGGCATCGGGGGCGGTACTGAAGCTTTCTTT. This sequence encodes CASSYNGIGGGTEAFF.